Following are 9 T cell receptor beta chains from one sample sequenced in a study of shared clonotypes between healthy human individuals. The table came from immunoSEQ multiplex PCR; TCRdb's copy has only in-frame clones and leaves some out. Seen here are around 600,000 clones, around 97% observed once, and the top ten hold 0.057%. The specimen sequenced was naive CD4+ T cells sorted from blood. Subset here: CD45RA+ positively selected. The receptors stem from a woman aged 25-40 years in good health.

This sequence joins TRBV28 and TRBJ2-1; TRBD2 might be the D (5 bases). Germline V gene sequence: CDR1 MDHEN, CDR2 SYDVKM. The V and J ends lost 5 bases and 9 bases respectively, with 17 bases between them. The CDR3 is made up of 14 amino acids. The CDR3 is CASSLGGGRREQFF. In DNA, the CDR3 is TGTGCCAGCAGTCTAGGCGGAGGCCGGCGTGAGCAGTTCTTC.

A remark on this clone: Other DNA sequences in the sample encode the same CDR3. The chain couples TRBV28 to TRBJ1-2, with D possibly matching TRBD1 (5 bases). The germline V and J ends were trimmed by 2 bases and 4 bases, with 5 bases remaining between them. The CDR3 runs 12 residues. Germline V gives CDR1 MDHEN, CDR2 SYDVKM. CDR3 residues: CASSLDSYGYTF. The CDR3 DNA reads TGTGCCAGCAGTTTAGACAGCTATGGCTACACCTTC.

The chain recombines TRBV27 with TRBJ2-5; 9 positions match TRBD1. Germline values: CDR1 MNHEY, CDR2 SMNVEV (reference sequence). V dropped 5 bases and J dropped 3; count of bases not matched to a gene: 10. The CDR3 covers 16 residues. The CDR3 nucleotides are TGTGCCAGCAGTCCCGGACAGGGGACCGCTGAAGAGACCCAGTACTTC. This codes for CASSPGQGTAEETQYF.

V and J are TRBV19 and TRBJ2-7, with D possibly being TRBD1 (6 bases). This CDR3 has 16 amino acids. The V gene's germline CDR1 is LNHDA and CDR2 SQIVND (reference sequence). V gave up 3 bases and J gave up 0 bases, with 15 bases separating them. CDR3 nucleotides: TGTGCCAGTAGTATTACCGGGACATTAAGCTCCTACGAGCAGTACTTC. Translating it yields CASSITGTLSSYEQYF.

The rearrangement uses TRBV7-2 and TRBJ1-1; D not certain. The CDR3 has 16 amino acids. V was pared by 5 bases and J by 3 bases, with 19 bases between. Germline CDR1 SGHTA, CDR2 FQGNSA. The chain's CDR3 is CASSPIMGSRDTEAFF. The CDR3 DNA follows: TGTGCCAGCAGCCCCATCATGGGCAGCCGGGACACTGAAGCTTTCTTT.

This clone occurred once. This chain links TRBV6-6 with TRBJ1-2; 8 positions agree with TRBD1. V lost 6 bases and J lost 7; bases outside the gene matches: 7. The CDR3 contains 13 residues. CDR1 is MNHNY, CDR2 SVGAGI, per germline (reference sequence). The CDR3 sequence is CASRDRGRRGYTF. As DNA, the CDR3 is TGTGCCAGCAGAGACAGGGGCCGGCGTGGCTACACCTTC.

The chain recombines TRBV5-1 with TRBJ2-1; D not certain. This CDR3 has 16 amino acids. In germline, CDR1 is SGHRS, CDR2 YFSETQ. V was pared by 2 bases and J by 4 bases, with 16 bases between. This CDR3 is CASSLGSGGVYNEQFF. CDR3 DNA sequence: TGCGCCAGCAGCTTAGGTTCGGGTGGTGTATACAATGAGCAGTTCTTC.

This clone has just one count. The chain combines TRBV5-1 with TRBJ2-3; 11 bases are shared with TRBD1. The germline V gene encodes CDR1 SGHRS and CDR2 YFSETQ. The CDR3 length is 15 residues. The junction had 9 bases not matched to a gene; V was cut back by 4 bases and J by 8 bases. The CDR3 nucleotides read TGCGCCAGCAGCCCGGGACAGGGGGTCTCCGGTACGCAGTATTTT. Protein product: CASSPGQGVSGTQYF.

This chain joins TRBV11-3 and TRBJ2-2; D gene ambiguous. Germline V gene lookup returns CDR1 SGHNT and CDR2 YENEEA. The CDR3 runs to 13 residues. The ends were cut back, 8 bases at V and 1 base at J, with 8 bases in the middle. The CDR3 protein is CASRPGNTGELFF. CDR3 in DNA: TGTGCCAGCCGACCGGGGAACACCGGGGAGCTGTTTTTT.